This TCR beta chain was retrieved from a study of blood T cell repertoires in COVID-19. Study-wide context: Samples taken during acute and convalescent COVID-19 were collected in the United States, Italy and Spain. PBMCs, B-cell-depleted T cells, or T cells provided the cDNA or gDNA that made up the material.

This clone was detected once. The CDR3 contains 12 residues. Germline V gives CDR1 SQVTM, CDR2 ANQGSEA. Trimming left V 4 bases short and J 14 bases short, with 15 bases between. TCRdb's table, derived via immunoSEQ multiplex PCR, lists solely in-frame clones and lacks some. The repertoire has 55,000 to 65,000 clones, roughly four fifths of them found once; the top ten carry roughly 30%. The origin of this receptor is a man aged 60-69 years with COVID-19, enrolled during active disease. Source material: peripheral blood. The V gene is TRBV29-1, the J gene TRBJ1-6; D perhaps matches TRBD1 (6 bases). This chain's CDR3 is CSVGGGDGALHF. The CDR3 nucleotides are TGCAGCGTTGGAGGGGGTGACGGGGCCCTCCACTTT.